The TCR beta chain under discussion was sequenced for a study of identical twins. TCRdb redid the calling of the 5' RACE reads with MiXCR, one entry per CDR3 protein. Here the sample spans hundreds of thousands of distinct CDR3 sequences, roughly an eighth being singletons. Germline-derived CDR1 and CDR2 are SNHLY and FYNNEI. This CDR3 region has 15 residues. V shed 2 bases and J shed 0 bases, with 9 bases lying between them. The sample also formed part of further work on yellow fever vaccine responses in identical twins.

The V call is TRBV2, the J call TRBJ2-3; maybe TRBD2 (5 bases). The sequence came from a young woman in good health. Sequencing input: PBMCs. CDR3 sequence (DNA): TGTGCCAGCAGTGAACCCCGGGGTAGCACAGATACGCAGTATTTT. As protein: CASSEPRGSTDTQYF.